The T cell receptor (beta chain) described here comes from a study of OX40 agonist ivuxolimab in advanced cancers. Sequencing was performed with immunoSEQ multiplex PCR; in TCRdb, only in-frame clones are kept and a portion is missing. The sample lists over 80,000 clones, around 87% seen once, with 4.5% to 5.5% in the top ten. The input for sequencing was CD4+ or CD8+ T cells sorted from blood, taken in a trial of the OX40 agonist ivuxolimab. This TCR was sampled from an adult with an advanced solid tumor such as melanoma, head and neck, liver or kidney cancer.

The CDR3 loop is CASSFSQGLSYEQYF. Written as DNA, the CDR3 is TGTGCCAGCAGTTTTAGCCAGGGCCTCTCCTACGAGCAGTACTTC. The rearrangement joins TRBV27 to TRBJ2-7; TRBD1 might be the D (5 bases). Trimming left V 3 bases short and J 0 bases short, with 12 bases between. The CDR3 is 15 residues long. Germline CDR1 MNHEY, CDR2 SMNVEV (reference sequence).